The next 20 T cell receptor beta chains were all read from a single sample in a study of blood T cell repertoires in COVID-19. Method: immunoSEQ multiplex PCR; TCRdb's copy keeps in-frame clones and lacks some. There are around 15,000 clones in the sample; 84% occur only once, and 8% to 10% lies in the top ten. The sequenced sample was peripheral blood. The source is a human donor in a cohort sampled during active COVID-19.

V gene TRBV2 combines with J gene TRBJ2-5; TRBD2 matches 8 bases. Trimming took 6 bases from V and 2 from J; bases not matched to a gene: 8. Germline V lookup: CDR1 SNHLY, CDR2 FYNNEI. CDR3 size: 15 residues. DNA for the CDR3: TGTGCCAGCAGATCGGGACTAGGGGTTCAAGAGACCCAGTACTTC. It encodes CASRSGLGVQETQYF.

This clone occurred once. This chain uses TRBV6-5 with TRBJ2-5; D uncertain. CDR1 MNHEY and CDR2 SVGAGI come from the germline V gene. V shed 7 bases and J shed 4 bases, with 10 bases lying between them. The CDR3 runs 12 residues. The CDR3 reads CASTAFRETQYF. For the CDR3, the DNA is TGTGCCAGCACTGCGTTCCGAGAGACCCAGTACTTC.

The DNA for the CDR3 is TGCAGCGTTGATCGCTCAGGGGGGTATGGCTACACCTTC. This codes for CSVDRSGGYGYTF. V and J are TRBV29-1 and TRBJ1-2; 7 bases are a match to TRBD1. V lost 3 bases and J lost 5; bases outside the gene matches: 6. The CDR3 is 13 residues long. Germline V gene data show CDR1 as SQVTM and CDR2 as ANQGSEA.

This clone was detected a few times. V gene TRBV7-2 combines with J gene TRBJ1-4; 11 nucleotides match TRBD1. The CDR3 has 18 residues. V lost 4 bases to trimming and J lost 6 bases; unmatched junction nucleotides: 13. CDR1 SGHTA and CDR2 FQGNSA come from the germline V gene. CDR3 loop: CASSSGPGTGGIYEKLFF. In DNA, the CDR3 is TGTGCCAGCAGCTCGGGCCCCGGGACAGGGGGGATCTATGAAAAACTGTTTTTT.

The chain joins TRBV4-2 to TRBJ2-5; D unresolved. V was pared by 0 bases and J by 1 base, with 9 bases between. Germline V gives CDR1 LGHNA, CDR2 YNFKEQ. The CDR3 is 15 amino acids. The CDR3 DNA is TGTGCCAGCAGCCAAGATTTCGGAGCCCAAGAGACCCAGTACTTC. Residues: CASSQDFGAQETQYF.

The J gene is TRBJ1-1, the V gene TRBV7-9, with D perhaps matching TRBD1 (6 bases). The CDR3 length is 13 residues. V dropped 1 base and J dropped 3 bases, with 6 bases sitting between them. Germline V CDR1 and CDR2: SEHNR, FQNEAQ (reference sequence). This CDR3 reads CASSLEGDTEAFF. As DNA, the CDR3 is TGTGCCAGCAGCTTAGAGGGGGACACTGAAGCTTTCTTT. The entire variable domain, with the rest obtained from reference TRBV7-9 and TRBJ1-1, is as follows: DTGVSQNPRHKITKRGQNVTFRCDPISEHNRLYWYRQTLGQGPEFLTYFQNEAQLEKSRLLSDRFSAERPKGSFSTLEIQRTEQGDSAMYLCASSLEGDTEAFFGQGTRLTVV.

The CDR3 DNA sequence: TGTGCCAGTAGTATCACAGGGGTGGATGGCTACACCTTC. It specifies CASSITGVDGYTF. This chain joins TRBV19 and TRBJ1-2; 7 bases fit TRBD1. V shed 3 bases and J 6 bases; nucleotides not matched to a gene: 4. The CDR3 runs to 13 residues. Germline-derived CDR1 and CDR2 are LNHDA and SQIVND (reference sequence).

V gene TRBV5-4 combines with J gene TRBJ1-2; TRBD1 might be the D (6 bases). There are 13 residues in the CDR3. The V gene lost 4 bases and the J gene lost 2 bases, with 9 bases spanning the gap. CDR1 SGHNT and CDR2 YYREEE come from the germline V gene (reference sequence). CDR3 loop: CASSLDRNYGYTF. CDR3 sequence (DNA): TGTGCCAGCAGCCTGGACAGAAACTATGGCTACACCTTC.

The chain is built from TRBV7-8 and TRBJ2-5; 7 nucleotides line up with TRBD2. Germline V gene lookup returns CDR1 SGHVS and CDR2 FQNEAQ. The CDR3 is made up of 16 amino acids. J was trimmed by 8 bases and V by 2 bases; bases with no gene match: 14. This chain's CDR3 is CASSLMREWGLGTQYF. CDR3 nucleotide sequence: TGTGCCAGCAGCTTAATGCGGGAGTGGGGGTTGGGAACCCAGTACTTC.

The chain links TRBV4-1 to TRBJ2-5; 7 nucleotides agree with TRBD2. Germline V gene data show CDR1 as MGHRA and CDR2 as YSYEKL. CDR3 length equals 16 residues. Unmatched junction bases numbered 8, after V lost 1 base and J lost 3 bases. CDR3 protein: CASSQGWAGTKETQYF. Here the CDR3 DNA reads TGCGCCAGCAGCCAAGGATGGGCCGGGACTAAAGAGACCCAGTACTTC.

In its sample, this clone was seen once. This sequence joins TRBV19 and TRBJ1-2; 8 bases align to TRBD1. Losses at the gene ends were 3 bases for V and 7 bases for J; bases not matched to a gene: 13. This CDR3 contains 16 residues. The germline CDR1 and CDR2 sequences are LNHDA and SQIVND (reference sequence). The CDR3: CASSIQGTGASSGYTF. The CDR3 DNA follows: TGTGCCAGTAGTATCCAAGGGACAGGTGCCTCTTCTGGCTACACCTTC.

In this sample, this clone turned up a few times. A read error may produce the germline difference seen at one junction end. Other nucleotide sequences from this sample produce the same CDR3. V usage is TRBV7-3 and J usage is TRBJ2-1; TRBD2 is a possible D gene (7 bases). CDR1 is SGHTA and CDR2 is FQGTGA in the germline V gene. There are 14 residues in the CDR3. The CDR3 is CPSSLGGAVDEQFF. CDR3 coding DNA: TGCCCCAGCAGCCTAGGGGGGGCGGTCGATGAGCAGTTCTTC.

V is TRBV7-2 and J is TRBJ2-1; no clear D. The CDR3 is 12 residues long. V was cut by 5 bases and J by 12 bases, with 14 bases left in between. Germline V gene data show CDR1 as SGHTA and CDR2 as FQGNSA. The CDR3 here is CASSRIAASQFF. As DNA, the CDR3 is TGTGCCAGCAGCCGCATTGCTGCGTCGCAGTTCTTC.

This rearrangement joins TRBV24-1 to TRBJ1-5; D is perhaps TRBD1 (6 bases). Trimming stripped 3 bases from V and 7 bases from J, with 15 bases between. The CDR3 sequence is 15 residues long. Germline CDR1 is KGHDR and CDR2 is SFDVKD. The CDR3 nucleotides are TGTGCCACCAGTGATCCCTCACAGGGTATCCAGCCCCAGCATTTT. It is translated as CATSDPSQGIQPQHF.

The V gene is TRBV28, the J gene TRBJ2-5, with TRBD2 matching 15 bases. Trimming at V came to 4 bases and at J to 4 bases, leaving 10 bases not matched to a gene. The length of the CDR3 is 18 residues. CDR1 is MDHEN, CDR2 SYDVKM, per germline. CDR3 bases: TGTGCCAGCAGTTGGACTAGCGGGAGGGGACTTAGGGGAGAGACCCAGTACTTC. It yields the protein CASSWTSGRGLRGETQYF.

V and J are TRBV9 and TRBJ2-5; 10 nucleotides match TRBD2. CDR1 and CDR2 from the germline V gene are SGDLS and YYNGEE. Trimming took 0 bases from V and 5 from J; bases not matched to a gene: 10. The CDR3 loop spans 17 amino acids. CDR3 amino acids: CASSVATRSGGAETQYF. CDR3 nucleotides: TGTGCCAGCAGCGTAGCTACTCGGAGCGGGGGGGCCGAGACCCAGTACTTC.

This clone came up once. The rearrangement uses TRBV6-5 and TRBJ1-1; 7 bases are a match to TRBD1. The V and J ends lost 7 bases and 6 bases, in that order; junction bases with no gene match: 2. CDR1 MNHEY and CDR2 SVGAGI come from the germline V gene. This CDR3 has 11 amino acids. For the CDR3, the DNA is TGTGCCAGCATAGGGACAGCTGAAGCTTTCTTT. It codes for CASIGTAEAFF.

Turning to this clone: Other DNA sequences in this sample translate to the same CDR3. CDR3 sequence (DNA): TGTGCCAGCAGCTTAGCCGGACAGTCCTACGAGCAGTACTTC. Translating gives CASSLAGQSYEQYF. The chain uses TRBV7-2 and TRBJ2-7; a weak D match, TRBD1 (6 bases). The V end was cut by 0 bases, the J end by 1 base, with 7 bases between. This CDR3 comprises 14 residues. CDR1 and CDR2 from the germline V gene are SGHTA and FQGNSA.

By sample fraction, this clone is medium-sized. The gene calls are TRBV7-9 and TRBJ2-2; D is unresolved. The CDR3 extends over 14 amino acids. V lost 2 bases and J 3 bases, leaving 7 bases between the germline ends. Germline V gene data show CDR1 as SEHNR and CDR2 as FQNEAQ (reference sequence). The CDR3 DNA sequence: TGTGCCAGCAGCTTAAACCGGGACACCGGGGAGCTGTTTTTT. It yields the protein CASSLNRDTGELFF.

The V call is TRBV30, the J call TRBJ1-1; TRBD1 might be the D (6 bases). The CDR3 runs to 13 residues. The ends were cut back, 2 bases at V and 5 bases at J, with 12 bases in the middle. The germline gives CDR1 GTSNPN, CDR2 SVGIG (reference sequence). The CDR3 here is CAWSQTRGTEAFF. CDR3 DNA: TGTGCCTGGAGTCAAACCAGGGGAACTGAAGCTTTCTTT.